These T cell receptor beta chains were read from a single sample in a study of vaccination effects on CD4 cells after COVID-19. The data were produced by immunoSEQ multiplex PCR, yet TCRdb's version contains in-frame clones alone and is incomplete. This sample has about 14,000 clones, with around 80% found just once. Their target antigens are unknown. Here the sequenced sample was CD4+ T cells from PBMCs cultured with SARS-CoV-2 spike peptides, taken after COVID-19 vaccination. Source of these receptors: a human donor who had a prior SARS-CoV-2 infection. CDR3s include the opening cysteine and the closing phenylalanine or tryptophan. Clone size is shown for a subset of rows, as once, few, many or a class of expanded clone.

TRBV7-2	17	TRBJ2-4	.	CASSRQFGPVGKNIQYF
TRBV5-1	14	TRBJ2-2	once	CASRQGSNTGELFF
TRBV9	20	TRBJ2-3	once	CASSVALEGGLAGGMNTQYF
TRBV30	13	TRBJ1-1	.	CAWSDGLNTEAFF
TRBV3-1/TRBV3-2	13	TRBJ2-7	.	CASSQDSARRQYF
TRBV7-9	15	TRBJ1-1	few	CASSLGGSTDTEAFF
TRBV4-3	15	TRBJ1-2	.	CASSPRQDLNYGYTF
TRBV12-5	14	TRBJ2-7	.	CASGLSASSYEQYF
TRBV5-1	14	TRBJ2-3	.	CASRPPGSTDTQYF
TRBV3-1/TRBV3-2	13	TRBJ2-7	.	CASSPGTGYEQYF
TRBV5-4	15	TRBJ2-2	.	CASSPAGTNTGELFF
TRBV5-1	14	TRBJ2-7	.	CASSLQGALDEQYF
TRBV28	11	TRBJ1-1	.	CASSAIDKAFF
TRBV5-1	16	TRBJ2-2	.	CASSRGPAGDTGELFF
TRBV18	15	TRBJ2-7	.	CASSQQEGSSYEQYF
TRBV11-1	14	TRBJ2-7	.	CASSHEGGDYEQYF
TRBV5-1	16	TRBJ2-7	.	CASSSAGTGVSYEQYF
TRBV2	17	TRBJ1-5	.	CASMGVQGRGGNQPQHF
TRBV3-1/TRBV3-2	17	TRBJ2-6	.	CASSQGFANSGANVLTF
TRBV7-9	16	TRBJ2-1	.	CASSSQDGSAYNEQFF
TRBV1	17	TRBJ1-6	.	CTSSQDPRHIDNSPLHF
TRBV3-1/TRBV3-2	17	TRBJ2-5	.	CASSQDRGGGVWETQYF
TRBV6-2/TRBV6-3	15	TRBJ2-1	.	CASSYSIFRRDEQFF
TRBV5-4	16	TRBJ2-7	.	CASSFGPSVSGQEQYF
TRBV7-6	18	TRBJ1-6	.	CASSPKSVRMNDNSPLHF
TRBV21-1	19	TRBJ2-2	.	CASSKDLNPGQGAIGELFF
TRBV30	13	TRBJ2-5	.	CAWSVSGEGTQYF
TRBV5-1	15	TRBJ1-1	medium-sized	CASSELVFGNTEAFF
TRBV29-1	14	TRBJ2-3	.	CSVASDGLTDTQYF
TRBV5-4	15	TRBJ1-1	.	CASSLALNLNTEAFF
TRBV6-1	16	TRBJ1-1	medium-sized	CASSEALRAGGTEAFF
TRBV2	13	TRBJ1-1	.	CASSGQGAAEAFF
TRBV10-3	14	TRBJ2-4	.	CAISVGGNKNIQYF
TRBV9	15	TRBJ2-7	.	CASSPRQGSAYEQYF
TRBV5-1	17	TRBJ2-3	.	CASSEAVAGGNTDTQYF
TRBV3-1/TRBV3-2	12	TRBJ1-2	.	CASSHVGSGYTF
TRBV7-8	16	TRBJ2-7	.	CASSPTTTSSSYEQYF
TRBV4-3	15	TRBJ2-5	.	CASSRLQGARETQYF
TRBV19	14	TRBJ2-7	once	CASSNPDRSYEQYF
TRBV5-4	15	TRBJ2-1	.	CASSREGGPDNEQFF
TRBV4-2	16	TRBJ2-3	.	CASSYNPGIVRDTQYF
TRBV27	14	TRBJ2-7	.	CASSRRDRGYEQYF
TRBV6-6	15	TRBJ2-7	.	CASSYDSTPDYEQYF
TRBV27	14	TRBJ2-1	.	CASSLRSSYNEQFF
TRBV11-3	15	TRBJ2-5	.	CASSSGLAGLETQYF
TRBV2	12	TRBJ2-7	.	CASSDRGGEQYF